Described below is a single T cell receptor (beta chain) sequence and its context. Its antigen is still unknown. This sample is drawn from a study of T cell responses to AZD1222 COVID-19 vaccine. Findings of the study overall: Just a handful of AZD1222 recipients were seropositive at baseline.

The repertoire was sequenced with immunoSEQ multiplex PCR; TCRdb's copy has only in-frame clones and lacks some. The sample has some 150,000 clones, around 94% seen once. The V end lost 10 bases, the J end lost 4 bases, and 17 bases lay between the germline ends. Germline V CDR1 and CDR2: MDHEN, SYDVKM. This CDR3 has 14 amino acids. The chain is built from TRBV28 and TRBJ2-1; D is perhaps TRBD1 or TRBD2 (6 bases each). Sample: peripheral blood, taken on day 0 of AZD1222 vaccination. This receptor was taken from an adult in good health. CDR3 coding DNA: TGTGCCACGGGGGTACAGGGAGGATACAATGAGCAGTTCTTC. As protein: CATGVQGGYNEQFF.